These T cell receptor beta chains were read from a single sample in a study of technical replicates of blood from several donors. TCRdb's table, derived via immunoSEQ multiplex PCR, lists solely in-frame clones and lacks some. Here the sample spans more than 65,000 clones, around 92% being singletons. Sequenced: T cells isolated from PBMCs. Every receptor here comes from a human donor in good health. CDR3s include the opening cysteine and the closing phenylalanine or tryptophan. The D gene is left open where the match is weak. Only some rows state a clone size, as once, few, many or a class for expanded clones.

J	V	size	D	DNA	CDR3
TRBJ2-2	TRBV5-1	NA	TRBD1	TGCGCCAGCAGCTTGGACGGACAGGGGAGGACCGGGGAGCTGTTTTTT	CASSLDGQGRTGELFF
TRBJ2-7	TRBV4-2	NA	TRBD1	TGTGCCAGCAGCCAAGGGGACAGCACCTACGAGCAGTACTTC	CASSQGDSTYEQYF
TRBJ2-7	TRBV4-1	NA	NA	TGCGCCAGCAGCCAAGATAGGGCGGGCGCCTCCTACGAGCAGTACTTC	CASSQDRAGASYEQYF
TRBJ2-1	TRBV9	once	TRBD2	TGTGCCAGCAGCCAGGGTGGCGGGAGGGCCTACAATGAGCAGTTCTTC	CASSQGGGRAYNEQFF
TRBJ1-4	TRBV11-2	NA	TRBD1	TGTGCCAGCAGCTCGCTACCGGGACAGATGAATAATGAAAAACTGTTTTTT	CASSSLPGQMNNEKLFF
TRBJ1-2	TRBV15	NA	TRBD1	TGTGCCACCAGACCTCCGGGACAGATGTATGGCTACACCTTC	CATRPPGQMYGYTF
TRBJ2-2	TRBV4-3	NA	NA	TGCGCCAGCAGCCAGGGGTCAGGGGTGGATTACACCGGGGAGCTGTTTTTT	CASSQGSGVDYTGELFF
TRBJ2-7	TRBV6-5	NA	TRBD2	TGTGCCAGCAGTTGGGGACTAGCTCTCTACGAGCAGTACTTC	CASSWGLALYEQYF
TRBJ2-2	TRBV27	NA	NA	TGTGCCAGCAGTTCCCTATCCAGGGGTGTTAAAACCGGGGAGCTGTTTTTT	CASSSLSRGVKTGELFF
TRBJ1-1	TRBV5-6	NA	NA	TGTGCCAGCAGCTTGGTGTGGACACGCACTGAAGCTTTCTTT	CASSLVWTRTEAFF
TRBJ2-1	TRBV28	NA	TRBD1	TGTGCCAGCAGTTTGGTAGACAGGGGGTACAATGAGCAGTTCTTC	CASSLVDRGYNEQFF
TRBJ2-1	TRBV2	NA	NA	TGTGCCAGCATCCTACTACCCCCGGGCAATGAGCAGTTCTTC	CASILLPPGNEQFF
TRBJ2-1	TRBV5-4	NA	TRBD2	TGTGCCAGCAGCTTTTCGGGAGGGCCAGACAATGAGCAGTTCTTC	CASSFSGGPDNEQFF
TRBJ2-7	TRBV4-1	NA	TRBD2	TGCGCCAGCAGCCGGGGAGCGGGGGCCGACTACGAGCAGTACTTC	CASSRGAGADYEQYF
TRBJ1-4	TRBV18	NA	TRBD1	TGTGCCAGCTCACCGGGACAGGGTGGTGAAAAACTGTTTTTT	CASSPGQGGEKLFF
TRBJ2-7	TRBV14	NA	TRBD1	TGTGCCAGCAGCATACTCGGACAGGGGCAAACCTACGAGCAGTACTTC	CASSILGQGQTYEQYF
TRBJ2-1	TRBV2	NA	TRBD2	TGTGCCAGCAGCCTAGCGGGGATCAATGAGCAGTTCTTC	CASSLAGINEQFF
TRBJ2-2	TRBV21-1	NA	NA	TGTGCCAGCAGCCGACAGGGGTGTATTGAGGGGGAGCTGTTTTTT	CASSRQGCIEGELFF
TRBJ2-7	TRBV7-9	NA	TRBD1	TGTGCCAGCAGCGCGTGGGACAGGGCCTACGAGCAGTACTTC	CASSAWDRAYEQYF
TRBJ2-7	TRBV5-1	NA	NA	TGCGCCAGCGCTGGAGGGCCGTCCTACGAGCAGTACTTC	CASAGGPSYEQYF
TRBJ1-2	TRBV5-8	NA	NA	TGTGCCAGGAGGGAAGACTATGGCTACACCTTC	CARREDYGYTF
TRBJ2-7	TRBV11-2	NA	TRBD1	TGTGCCAGCAGCTTAGGTGGAGACAGGGGCTACGAGCAGTACTTC	CASSLGGDRGYEQYF
TRBJ2-1	TRBV27	NA	NA	TGTGCCAGCAGTTTAGGAGCCACAAGCTCCTACAATGAGCAGTTCTTC	CASSLGATSSYNEQFF
TRBJ2-5	TRBV5-4	NA	NA	TGTGCCAGCAGCTCTACCCGGGAGACCCAGTACTTC	CASSSTRETQYF
TRBJ2-1	TRBV2	NA	TRBD2	TGTGCCACGGCGGGACTAGATTGGAATGAGCAGTTCTTC	CATAGLDWNEQFF
TRBJ1-1	TRBV11-2	NA	NA	TGTGCCAGCAAATCCACATGGCTGAACACTGAAGCTTTCTTT	CASKSTWLNTEAFF
TRBJ2-1	TRBV19	NA	NA	TGTGCCAGTAGTATAGTAGTGGGGGGACGGGACTACAATGAGCAGTTCTTC	CASSIVVGGRDYNEQFF
TRBJ2-7	TRBV19	NA	TRBD2	TGTGCCAGTAGTATCTGGACTAGCGGGAGCCCAAGCGAGCAGTACTTC	CASSIWTSGSPSEQYF
TRBJ1-1	TRBV28	NA	NA	TGTGCCAGCAGTTTATTTCGGGGAAACACTGAAGCTTTCTTT	CASSLFRGNTEAFF
TRBJ2-7	TRBV9	NA	TRBD2	TGTGCCAGCAGCGTGGGACTAGCGGGCCTCCTCGGGGAGCAGTACTTC	CASSVGLAGLLGEQYF
TRBJ2-2	TRBV6-1	NA	NA	TGTGCCAGCAGTGAAAGCTTAGGGGGCACCGGGGAGCTGTTTTTT	CASSESLGGTGELFF
TRBJ2-3	TRBV9	NA	TRBD2	TGTGCCAGCAATAGCGGGAGACCAGATACGCAGTATTTT	CASNSGRPDTQYF
TRBJ2-7	TRBV5-1	NA	TRBD2	TGCGCCAGCAGCGAGGGGACTAGCGGGAGATACGAGCAGTACTTC	CASSEGTSGRYEQYF
TRBJ2-6	TRBV2	NA	NA	TGTGCCAGTTTAGCAGGGGCTGGGGCCAACGTCCTGACTTTC	CASLAGAGANVLTF
TRBJ2-7	TRBV11-2	NA	NA	TGTGCCAGCAGCATAATGGGGGGGCGGTACGAGCAGTACTTC	CASSIMGGRYEQYF
TRBJ1-3	TRBV7-6	NA	NA	TGTGCCAGCAGCTTAGATGTTACAGGTTCTGGAAACACCATATATTTT	CASSLDVTGSGNTIYF
TRBJ1-2	TRBV27	NA	NA	TGTGCCAGCAGTTTATCGTATGGGGGAGGTGGCTACACCTTC	CASSLSYGGGGYTF
TRBJ1-3	TRBV2	NA	NA	TGTGCCAGCAGTGGTCTAGGAGAGAGGGGAAACACCATATATTTT	CASSGLGERGNTIYF
TRBJ2-2	TRBV15	NA	NA	TGTGCCACCAGCAGAGACAGGGTTCGTAACGGGGAGCTGTTTTTT	CATSRDRVRNGELFF
TRBJ2-3	TRBV19	NA	TRBD2	TGTGCCAGTAGTATACGCCACAGCGGGAGGTTAGATACGCAGTATTTT	CASSIRHSGRLDTQYF
TRBJ2-5	TRBV21-1	NA	NA	TGTGCCAGCAGCAAAGTCTACAGGGGAATGGAGACCCAGTACTTC	CASSKVYRGMETQYF
TRBJ1-1	TRBV7-9	once	TRBD1	TGTGCCAGCAGCCAAGGACAGGCCAACACTGAAGCTTTCTTT	CASSQGQANTEAFF
TRBJ2-5	TRBV7-7	NA	TRBD2	TGTGCTAGCAGCTTAGCGGGGCTAGAGACCCAGTACTTC	CASSLAGLETQYF
TRBJ1-5	TRBV6-1	NA	NA	TGTGCCAGCAGTGACGGGTCCGGTTCGCCTATTTGGCCCCAGCATTTT	CASSDGSGSPIWPQHF